This TCR beta chain was sequenced in a study of cytomegalovirus exposure and HLA in healthy donors (dated by TCRdb to 2015 to 2018). Study-wide context: An earlier analysis of some 620 of the donors reported 250 to 300 Gb of sequence data and approximately 120 million unique TCR beta sequences obtained from about 179 million T cells. The study used immunosequencing to profile the T cell repertoires of some 600 subjects and linked those repertoires to cytomegalovirus serostatus. In addition to the first cohort of 666 subjects, a separate validation cohort of some 120 different subjects was used. In an earlier analysis of several hundred of the donors, high-throughput TCR beta sequencing was used to judge whether each TCR beta V gene segment behaved as functional or pseudogenic. The number of donors typed differed by locus, with about 629-640 for A, B, C, DRB1 and DQB1, roughly 520 for DQA1, some 570 for DPA1, and 450 to 480 for DPB1. On average, roughly 200,000 unique TCR beta nucleotide sequences were sequenced per donor among a few hundred genotyped donors of the cohort, with 15% to 20% of those sequences being non-productive. Of the roughly 390 genotyped donors, approximately 82% fell in the genetic ancestry cluster associated with self-reported Caucasian donors. HLA typing covered class I and class II loci at four-digit resolution. Every discovery cohort repertoire had been produced on one sequencing platform. Because of strong linkage in the cohort, 5 or 6 DR-DQ haplotypes were treated as single units for association and clustering. A later genetic analysis took genome-wide SNP genotypes for about 55% of the 666 donors and used that subset as a discovery cohort. Roughly 320 gigabases of sequencing data and 91 million or so unique TCR sequences made up an early release that covered roughly 670 HLA-typed donors. The aim of the study was to test whether cataloging public T cell receptors could identify signatures of past pathogen exposure. To predict cytomegalovirus infection status, the study brought together high-throughput TCR immunosequencing, statistical association of individual TCRs with disease status, and machine learning. A later analysis re-examined previously published TCR beta repertoires from hundreds of donors and added high-resolution HLA genotyping to investigate patterns of TCR occurrence. Rather than using new phenotypic data, the later analysis identified candidate immune exposures from TCR beta sequences and from how often those sequences occurred across donors. Donor age, sex, ethnicity and CMV serostatus were compiled together with the repertoire data.

As concerns this clone: Its specific antigen is unknown. No base quality information exists; no much larger clone differs at one position.

Here is what the overall study found, with its caveats: A later analysis found that HLA-associated TCR beta chains were more clonally expanded and had lower generation probabilities than equally common non-associated chains. Approximately 16 rarely observed V segments, including chromosome 9 orphons, were excluded from the earlier analysis of 550 to 700 of the donors because counts were too low. The only immune exposure information available for the cohort was CMV serostatus. In this cohort, only TCR beta chains were sequenced, and detectable features were limited by the absence of alpha or paired-chain data. A further reported finding was that TCR beta sequences accurately predicted the HLA-A and HLA-B alleles for most subjects in the first cohort. A few of the identified cytomegalovirus-associated TCR beta chains were confirmed in vitro to be specific for cytomegalovirus antigens. V-gene and J-gene trimming of TCR beta chains was associated with a missense DCLRE1C variant in a later genetic analysis, and the association was replicated in an independent cohort. It was suggested by the authors that the approach could potentially be generalized to other disease states and immunological phenotypes. The study listed approximately 150 TCR beta chains as associated with cytomegalovirus. A cluster of highly shared sequence variants was judged likely to represent a technical artifact of the sequencing pipeline. In a later analysis, the rate of TCR association differed among HLA loci, with DRB1 alleles having the most associated TCRs and HLA-C alleles having the fewest. Because the 87-base-pair reads could not distinguish some IMGT-functional V segments, including TRBV6-2 and TRBV6-3, those segments were excluded. Linkage disequilibrium might explain the correlated functional status among segregating V segments, but an unknown experimental factor could not be excluded. At a false discovery rate of 0.05, a later analysis linked fewer than 20,000 TCR beta sequences to specific HLA alleles. Strong co-occurrence of HLA alleles, especially DR and DQ, made assigning TCR associations to individual alleles difficult. Cytomegalovirus status was reported to be diagnosed by the classifier with high specificity and sensitivity in both the original and validation cohorts. According to a later analysis, most CMV-associated TCR beta chains appeared to be HLA-restricted, and the HLA associations seemed to be driven largely by CMV exposure. Most TCR sequences were observed very rarely across donors, whereas some public TCRs were present in many individuals. Compared with the 666-donor mean, donors in an Asian-associated ancestry cluster had fewer N-insertions in productive TCRs, according to a later genetic analysis. Because HLA typing was unavailable for some donors at each locus, only the typed subset was used in association tests. Sequencing depth was assumed to be roughly uniform across donors in the presence/absence analyses, though that assumption may not hold. Several of the top co-occurrence clusters appeared to be linked to parvovirus B19, influenza, CMV and Epstein-Barr virus, according to a later analysis. An earlier analysis of 450 to 750 of the donors showed that most TCR beta V segments appeared in productive rearrangements either about 87% or about 30% of the time, which broadly matched IMGT annotations.

The receptor library was made with the immunoSEQ multiplex PCR assay. The multiplex PCR relied on a mix of 60 forward primers for TCR Vbeta segments and 13 reverse primers for TCR Jbeta segments. The CDR3 region of rearranged TCR beta genes was amplified from genomic DNA by a multiplex PCR assay. Amplified TCR beta libraries were sequenced as 87-base-pair reads on the Illumina HiSeq System. The source study handled its data this way. Across the roughly 700 repertoires, a later analysis counted roughly 77 million unique TCR beta chains, roughly 11 million of which were shared by at least two donors. Raw reads were error-corrected and collapsed into unique sequences with a nearest-neighbor algorithm that merged closely related sequences to remove PCR and sequencing errors. CDR3 sequences were aligned to IMGT reference sequences to assign V, D and J gene segments. For a sequence to be retained, at least a six-nucleotide match to both a V gene segment and a J gene segment was required. A rearrangement was called productive if the CDR3 had no stop codons and remained in frame with V and J, and every other rearrangement was called non-productive. CDR3 was defined according to IMGT convention as the region running from the second conserved V-encoded cysteine to the conserved J-encoded phenylalanine. The earlier analysis of roughly 590 of the donors excluded any sequence lacking an unambiguous match to a single V gene segment. An earlier analysis of under 750 of the donors called V segments functional above 56.7% productive rearrangements and segregating when the between-donor standard deviation exceeded 5%. A statistical classification framework was built for diagnosing cytomegalovirus status from the catalog of TCR beta chain sequences. In a later analysis, V and J genes were assigned by comparing TCR nucleotide sequences against IMGT/GENE-DB human TR gene sequences. In a later analysis, CDR3 sequences and most-parsimonious VDJ recombination scenarios were assigned using the TCRdist pipeline. In a later analysis, each TCR beta chain was defined by its CDR3 amino acid sequence together with its V-gene family, and reads without a unique V-gene family were excluded. As a way to deal with suspected cross-contamination and a sequencing artifact, a later analysis dropped roughly 600 nucleotide sequences that were highly shared and had low generation probability. For each public chain, a later analysis derived a clonal expansion index from normalized ranks of inferred template counts within each repertoire. In a later analysis, generation probabilities were computed using a VDJ recombination model fitted to out-of-frame rearrangements, and the results were checked against IGoR. Hypergeometric tests were used in a later analysis to score TCR-TCR, TCR-HLA and TCR-CMV co-occurrence, with a repertoire-size bias correction applied to the TCR pairs. A later analysis estimated false discovery rates by permuting HLA or CMV assignments 20 times. In a later analysis, co-occurring TCRs were grouped using DBSCAN, with TCRdist sequence similarity added in when clustering inside HLA-allele-positive subsets. Repertoires with fewer than 30,000 or more than 120,000 public chains, plus five repertoires with anomalous nucleotide sharing, were excluded from co-occurrence clustering. Entries here come from immuneACCESS through TCRdb and include only in-frame sequences with V and J called. Some clones fail to appear in such tables; in the studies checked, an unresolved V gene covers under half of the shortfall, and the cause of the remainder is unknown. V, J and clone size were drawn from that table, and D and trimming were deduced from the DNA. The sample table records around 92,000 clones; 65% to 80% of these occur just once. Approximately 15% of the sample belongs to the ten largest clones.

The cohort consisted of 650 to 700 healthy bone marrow donors. Cohort members were all nominally healthy when sampled, although unrecorded immune exposures were likely present. The donor tested CMV seropositive, placing the donor among the roughly 300 seropositive members of the cohort. Each donor provided a peripheral blood sample, and peripheral blood mononuclear cells were used for TCR beta sequencing. Genomic DNA was extracted from the blood cell samples with the Qiagen DNeasy Blood Extraction Kit. The CDR3 holds 16 amino acids from the cysteine to the phenylalanine. Of the read, only the CDR3 DNA is kept; its 48 bases are in frame from base 1.

Sequenced material: PBMCs. This clonotype was obtained from a man in his 60s in good health and CMV-seropositive. The rearranged chain carries TRBV21-1 and TRBJ2-7; TRBD1 is the table's D call, not checked against the DNA. TRBV21-1 is a pseudogene locus. Here is the DNA: TGTGCCAGCAGCAAAGACAGGGGGCTTTTTTCCTACGAGCAGTACTTC. It translates as CASSKDRGLFSYEQYF.